This record looks at one TCR beta chain sequence and its context. Its specificity is not known. This same CDR3 is encoded by further DNA sequences in the sample. The CDR3 loop spans 16 amino acids. The V gene's germline CDR1 is SGHTA and CDR2 FQGNSA. Trimming took 2 bases from V and 0 from J, leaving 11 bases between them. The data originate from a study of OX40 agonist ivuxolimab in advanced cancers. As for the study in general: The dose-escalation cohort was around 83% male, with a mean age of about 56 years, ranging about 20 to 79. Study-wide findings and caveats: It was also the case that some nonresponders had low normalized T-cell clonal expansion. Expanded clones were, on average, more numerous in CD8+ T cells than in CD4+.

The repertoire was sequenced with immunoSEQ multiplex PCR; TCRdb's copy has only in-frame clones and lacks some. The data contain fewer than 30,000 clones, 85% of them singletons. The input for sequencing was CD4+ or CD8+ T cells sorted from blood, taken in a trial of the OX40 agonist ivuxolimab. The receptor's source is an adult with an advanced solid tumor such as melanoma, head and neck, liver or kidney cancer. This chain connects TRBV7-2 to TRBJ2-1, with D possibly being TRBD2 (5 bases). The CDR3 reads CASSLISGSSYNEQFF. Written as DNA, the CDR3 is TGTGCCAGCAGCTTAATTTCGGGGAGCTCCTACAATGAGCAGTTCTTC. The full variable domain, completed using reference TRBV7-2 and TRBJ2-1, is GAGVSQSPSNKVTEKGKDVELRCDPISGHTALYWYRQSLGQGLEFLIYFQGNSAPDKSGLPSDRFSAERTGGSVSTLTIQRTQQEDSAVYLCASSLISGSSYNEQFFGPGTRLTVL.